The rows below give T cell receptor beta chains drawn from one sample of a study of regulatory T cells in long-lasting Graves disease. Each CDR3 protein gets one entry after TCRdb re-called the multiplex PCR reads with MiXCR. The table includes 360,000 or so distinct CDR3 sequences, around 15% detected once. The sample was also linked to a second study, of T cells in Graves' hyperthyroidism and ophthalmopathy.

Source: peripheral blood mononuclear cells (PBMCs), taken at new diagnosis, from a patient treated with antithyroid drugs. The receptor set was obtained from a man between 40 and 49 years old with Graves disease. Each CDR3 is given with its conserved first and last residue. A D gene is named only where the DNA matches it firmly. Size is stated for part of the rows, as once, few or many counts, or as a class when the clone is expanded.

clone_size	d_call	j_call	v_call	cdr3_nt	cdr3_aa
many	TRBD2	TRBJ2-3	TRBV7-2	TGTGCCAGCAGCTCCCGGGGGGTACGGGATACGCAGTATTTT	CASSSRGVRDTQYF
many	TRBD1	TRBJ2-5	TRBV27	TGTGCCAGCAGCCCGGGACAGGGGGCCTGGGAGACCCAGTACTTC	CASSPGQGAWETQYF
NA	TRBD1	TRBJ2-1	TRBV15	TGTGCCACCAGCAGTAGACAGGGCGAGATCAATGAGCAGTTCTTC	CATSSRQGEINEQFF
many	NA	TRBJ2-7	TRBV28	TGTGCCAGCAGACCCGGACAGTCCTACGAGCAGTACTTC	CASRPGQSYEQYF
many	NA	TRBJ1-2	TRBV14	TGTGCCAGCAGCCGACAGCACTATGGCTACACCTTC	CASSRQHYGYTF
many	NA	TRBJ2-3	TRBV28	TGTGCCAGCAGTCAACCTAGACGGGGCCCTGATACGCAGTATTTT	CASSQPRRGPDTQYF
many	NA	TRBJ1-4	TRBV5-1	TGCGCCAGCCCGCGGGGTGGGTGTGAAAAACTGTTTTTT	CASPRGGCEKLFF
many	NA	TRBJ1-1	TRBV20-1	TGCAGTGCAAAAGGTTACACTGAAGCTTTCTTT	CSAKGYTEAFF
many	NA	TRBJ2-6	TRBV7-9	TGTGCCAGCAGCTTTTTGGGCTCTGGGGCCAACGTCCTGACTTTC	CASSFLGSGANVLTF
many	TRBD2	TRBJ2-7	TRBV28	TGTGCCAGCAGTTCGCCCGGGACTAGCGGGGGAGGCGAGCAGTACTTC	CASSSPGTSGGGEQYF
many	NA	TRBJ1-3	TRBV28	TGTGCCAGCACTCAACCCGGAGCCGCTGGAAACACCATATATTTT	CASTQPGAAGNTIYF
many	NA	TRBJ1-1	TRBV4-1	TGCGCCAGCAGCTTCGGACAGCGCACTGAAGCTTTCTTT	CASSFGQRTEAFF
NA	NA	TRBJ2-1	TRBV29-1	TGCAGCGTTGGTAGCGTTAATGAGCAGTTCTTC	CSVGSVNEQFF
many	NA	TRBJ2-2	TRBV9	TGTGCCAGCAGCGGGCCCCGGGGAGAACGCCTATTGAACACCGGGGAGCTGTTTTTT	CASSGPRGERLLNTGELFF
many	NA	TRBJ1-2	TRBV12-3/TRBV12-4	TGTGCCAGCAGTTTCTCCAGGAGTGGCTACACCTTC	CASSFSRSGYTF
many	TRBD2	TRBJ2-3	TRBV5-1	TGCGCCAGCAGCTTGGAGCCAGGCGGGGGTACGCAGTATTTT	CASSLEPGGGTQYF
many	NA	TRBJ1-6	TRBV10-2	TGCGCCAGCAGTGGTGAGAATTCACCCCTCCACTTT	CASSGENSPLHF
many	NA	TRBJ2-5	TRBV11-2	TGTGCCAGCAGCTTACTCTACCAAGAGACCCAGTACTTC	CASSLLYQETQYF
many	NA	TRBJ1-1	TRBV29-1	TGCAGCGTTGCGGCCAGGAACACTGAAGCTTTCTTT	CSVAARNTEAFF
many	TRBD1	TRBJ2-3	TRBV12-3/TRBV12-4	TGTGCCAGCAGTTTAGACAGGGGGCTAGATACGCAGTATTTT	CASSLDRGLDTQYF
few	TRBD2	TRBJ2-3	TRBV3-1	TGTGCCAGCAGCCACCTAGGGGCTAGCGGACTCACAGATACGCAGTATTTT	CASSHLGASGLTDTQYF
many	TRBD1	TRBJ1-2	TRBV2	TGTGCCAGCAGTGAATATGGGACAGCGTATGGCTACACCTTC	CASSEYGTAYGYTF
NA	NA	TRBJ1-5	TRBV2	TGTGCCAGCAGGGAAGACACCCTCCGGCAGCCCCAGCATTTT	CASREDTLRQPQHF
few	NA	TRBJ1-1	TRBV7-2	TGTGCCAGCAGCTTCCGGTGGGGTGGAGATACTGAAGCTTTCTTT	CASSFRWGGDTEAFF
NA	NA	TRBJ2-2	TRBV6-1	TGTGCCAGCATCTTTGGTCTAACTTCGGCCGGGGAGCTGTTTTTT	CASIFGLTSAGELFF
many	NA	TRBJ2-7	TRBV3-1	TGTGCCAGCAGCCAAGGAGGCAGCCAGTCGGGCGAGCAGTACTTC	CASSQGGSQSGEQYF
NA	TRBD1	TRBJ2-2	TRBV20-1	TGCAGTGCTAGAGATCGAAGGACAGGCACCGGGGAGCTGTTTTTT	CSARDRRTGTGELFF
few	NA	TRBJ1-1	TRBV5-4	TGTGCCAGCAGCTTTGTCGGACACTCCACTGAAGCTTTCTTT	CASSFVGHSTEAFF
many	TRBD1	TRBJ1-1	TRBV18	TGTGCCAGCTCACCGAGTTCAGGGGGACAGAACACTGAAGCTTTCTTT	CASSPSSGGQNTEAFF
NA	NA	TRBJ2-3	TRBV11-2	TGTGCCAGCAGCTTCTGGGGGGAGGCCACAGATACGCAGTATTTT	CASSFWGEATDTQYF
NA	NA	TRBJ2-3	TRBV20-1	TGCAGTGCTAGTAGTGTCCTCGGCACAGATACGCAGTATTTT	CSASSVLGTDTQYF
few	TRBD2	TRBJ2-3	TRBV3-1	TGTGCCAGCAGCCCCCCCCGGACTAGCGGGGGGGGCACAGATACGCAGTATTTT	CASSPPRTSGGGTDTQYF
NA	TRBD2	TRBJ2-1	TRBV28	TGTGCCAGCAGTTTCTCCCGGACTAGCGGGGCTACCTACAATGAGCAGTTCTTC	CASSFSRTSGATYNEQFF
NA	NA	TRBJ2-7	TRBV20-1	TGCAGTGCTAGTGACGTACAGCGAGCCTACGAGCAGTACTTC	CSASDVQRAYEQYF
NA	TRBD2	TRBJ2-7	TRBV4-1	TGCGCCAGCAGTCCTGGAAAACTAGCGGGGGGGCGAGAGCAGTACTTC	CASSPGKLAGGREQYF
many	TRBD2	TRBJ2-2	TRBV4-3	TGCGCCAGCAGCCACGCGCTAGCGGGGGGGCTTAACACCGGGGAGCTGTTTTTT	CASSHALAGGLNTGELFF
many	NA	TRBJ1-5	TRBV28	TGTGCCAGCAGCAACCGGGGAGGGTATCAGCCCCAGCATTTT	CASSNRGGYQPQHF
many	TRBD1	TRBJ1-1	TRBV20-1	TGCAGTGCTGAGACAGGGGTCCTGAACACTGAAGCTTTCTTT	CSAETGVLNTEAFF
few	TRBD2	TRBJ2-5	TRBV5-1	TGCGCCAGCAGCTACGGACTAGCGGGGATAGAGACCCAGTACTTC	CASSYGLAGIETQYF
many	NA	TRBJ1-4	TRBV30	TGTGCCTGGAGTGCCTTTGGGCTGGCCGTTGAAAAACTGTTTTTT	CAWSAFGLAVEKLFF
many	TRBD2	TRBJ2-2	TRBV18	TGTGCCAGCGAGGGCCAGCGGGGCACCGGGGAGCTGTTTTTT	CASEGQRGTGELFF
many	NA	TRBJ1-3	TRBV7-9	TGTGCCAGCAGTCCGAAAATCAGGGTTGGAAACACCATATATTTT	CASSPKIRVGNTIYF
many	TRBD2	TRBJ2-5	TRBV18	TGTGCCAGCTCACTCCTAGCGGGCGACCAAGAGACCCAGTACTTC	CASSLLAGDQETQYF
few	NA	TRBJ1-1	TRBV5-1	TGCGCCAGCAGCTCCACACCTCTCATGAACACTGAAGCTTTCTTT	CASSSTPLMNTEAFF
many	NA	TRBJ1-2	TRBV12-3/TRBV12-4	TGTGCCAGCAGCTACCTATCGGCCGGGGGGCTTGGCTACACCTTC	CASSYLSAGGLGYTF
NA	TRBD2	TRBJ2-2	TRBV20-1	TGCAGTGCTAGAGATCGGGGGGTGGCCGGGGAGCTGTTTTTT	CSARDRGVAGELFF
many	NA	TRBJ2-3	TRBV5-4	TGTGCCAGCAGCTTGAACGGGGAGACGCAGTATTTT	CASSLNGETQYF